Presented here are 8 T cell receptor beta chains from one specimen sequenced in a study of shared clonotypes between healthy human individuals. Clones were sequenced by immunoSEQ multiplex PCR, and TCRdb holds only the in-frame ones, with some missing. Of 2,500,000 or so clones listed, approximately 93% are singletons. What was sequenced was naive CD4+ T cells from PBMCs. Stated subset: CD45RA+ positively selected. Every receptor here comes from a man aged 18 to 29 in good health. Some clones in this sample may be carry-over from other donors' samples.

This clone was counted a single time. V and J are TRBV19 and TRBJ2-1; D is possibly TRBD2 (6 bases). This CDR3 contains 15 residues. Per germline, CDR1 LNHDA and CDR2 SQIVND (reference sequence). V dropped 3 bases and J dropped 5 bases, with 14 bases sitting between them. The CDR3 reads CASSIISGSDNEQFF. For the CDR3, the DNA is TGTGCCAGTAGTATCATTAGCGGTTCCGACAATGAGCAGTTCTTC.

The chain employs TRBV5-1 and TRBJ2-2; D is tentatively TRBD1 or TRBD2 (6 bases each). CDR3 length: 16 amino acids. Trimming removed 1 base at V and 3 bases at J, with 13 bases between. Germline V gives CDR1 SGHRS, CDR2 YFSETQ. The DNA for the CDR3 is TGCGCCAGCAGCTTGTTCGGGGGCATGGACACCGGGGAGCTGTTTTTT. Its protein product is CASSLFGGMDTGELFF.

V usage is TRBV5-8 and J usage is TRBJ2-7; either TRBD1 or TRBD2 may fit D (5 bases each). V was shortened by 5 bases and J by 0 bases, with 12 bases between the two germline ends. This CDR3 is 14 amino acids long. The germline V gene has CDR1 SGHTS and CDR2 YDEGEE. CDR3 sequence (DNA): TGTGCCAGCAGGGTCGGGACCCGCTCCTACGAGCAGTACTTC. It yields the protein CASRVGTRSYEQYF.

The chain recombines TRBV5-1 with TRBJ2-4; D is possibly TRBD2 (5 bases). Germline V gene lookup returns CDR1 SGHRS and CDR2 YFSETQ. The CDR3 is made up of 16 amino acids. Deletions cut 0 bases from V and 9 bases from J, with 19 bases between. CDR3 nucleotide sequence: TGCGCCAGCAGCTTGGGGTTGGGAGCCGCCCTTGGCATTCAGTACTTC. Translation gives CASSLGLGAALGIQYF. Full variable domain (outside the CDR3, taken from reference TRBV5-1 and TRBJ2-4): KAGVTQTPRYLIKTRGQQVTLSCSPISGHRSVSWYQQTPGQGLQFLFEYFSETQRNKGNFPGRFSGRQFSNSRSEMNVSTLELGDSALYLCASSLGLGAALGIQYFGAGTRLSVL.

This clone was observed once. This rearrangement joins TRBV9 to TRBJ2-7; 13 bases are a match to TRBD2. Germline CDR1 reads SGDLS; CDR2 reads YYNGEE. Trimming at V came to 4 bases and at J to 7 bases, leaving 5 bases not matched to a gene. The CDR3 is made up of 14 amino acids. CDR3 DNA: TGTGCCAGCAGCTCGGGACTAGCGGGAAGGGAGCAGTACTTC. Its protein is CASSSGLAGREQYF.

The chain uses TRBV5-1 and TRBJ2-2; TRBD2 might be the D (6 bases). The germline gives CDR1 SGHRS, CDR2 YFSETQ. Trimming pared 5 bases from V and 1 base from J, leaving 12 bases between. The CDR3 loop spans 15 amino acids. CDR3 coding DNA: TGCGCCAGCAGGCAGGGAGGCGGGAACACCGGGGAGCTGTTTTTT. Translation: CASRQGGGNTGELFF.

On this clone itself: A much more abundant neighbour one base away suggests this may be a read error. The V and J genes are TRBV2 and TRBJ1-1; TRBD1 is a possible D gene (5 bases). This CDR3 comprises 13 residues. The ends were cut back, 3 bases at V and 4 bases at J, with 9 bases in the middle. Germline CDR1 is SNHLY and CDR2 is FYNNEI. CDR3 protein: CASSEEGSTEAFF. CDR3 DNA sequence: TGTGCCAGCAGTGAGGAGGGGAGCACTGAAGCTTTCTTT. The full variable domain, with the rest looked up from reference TRBV2 and TRBJ1-1, is EPEVTQTPSHQVTQMGQEVILRCVPISNHLYFYWYRQILGQKVEFLVSFYNNEISEKSEIFDDQFSVERPDGSNFTLKIRSTKLEDSAMYFCASSEEGSTEAFFGQGTRLTVV.

This chain uses TRBV4-1 with TRBJ2-1; D is unclear. The CDR3 sequence is 16 residues long. V was shortened by 1 base and J by 4 bases, with 14 bases between the two germline ends. Germline CDR1 and CDR2: MGHRA and YSYEKL. CDR3 residues: CASSQVNLVSYNEQFF. DNA of the CDR3: TGCGCCAGCAGCCAAGTTAATCTAGTATCGTACAATGAGCAGTTCTTC.